One sample yielded the 17 T cell receptor beta chains listed below, sequenced in a study of cytomegalovirus exposure and HLA in healthy donors. Only in-frame clones appear in the TCRdb table, and some are missing; sequencing was by immunoSEQ multiplex PCR. The sample shows under 200,000 clones, approximately 86% of them seen only once. Sequencing was carried out using PBMCs. These receptors came from a woman aged 18 to 35 in good health and CMV-seronegative.

The chain recombines TRBV27 with TRBJ1-5; TRBD1 is a possible D gene (6 bases). The CDR3 contains 14 residues. V was cut by 6 bases and J by 5 bases, with 14 bases left in between. The germline gives CDR1 MNHEY, CDR2 SMNVEV (reference sequence). CDR3 DNA: TGTGCCAGCAGCCCCGGGACAACCTATCAGCCCCAGCATTTT. It encodes CASSPGTTYQPQHF.

The chain employs TRBV6-1 and TRBJ1-5, with a possible D match to TRBD1 (5 bases). Trimming stripped 1 base from V and 4 bases from J, with 5 bases between. CDR3 length: 13 residues. CDR1 and CDR2 from the germline V gene are MNHNS and SASEGT. The CDR3 coding sequence is TGTGCCAGCAGTGAAGAGGGGAATCAGCCCCAGCATTTT. Protein product: CASSEEGNQPQHF.

This chain links TRBV6-5 with TRBJ2-5, with TRBD1 matching 8 bases. This CDR3 is built from 14 residues. Germline CDR1 and CDR2: MNHEY and SVGAGI. Germline trimming cut 4 bases from V and 7 bases from J; bases unmatched to any gene: 8. CDR3 in DNA: TGTGCCAGCAGTTTCTCTGGACAGGGAGGGACCCAGTACTTC. This sequence encodes CASSFSGQGGTQYF.

This clone was seen once. CDR3 sequence: CASTPRVRGQDGYTF. In DNA form, the CDR3 reads TGTGCCAGCACTCCCCGCGTTAGGGGCCAGGATGGCTACACCTTC. This chain uses TRBV6-5 with TRBJ1-2; tentatively, D is TRBD1 (5 bases). The V and J ends lost 7 bases and 6 bases respectively, with 21 bases between them. From germline, CDR1 is MNHEY and CDR2 SVGAGI. There are 15 residues in the CDR3.

This sequence joins TRBV11-3 and TRBJ2-1; possible D gene TRBD2, 5 bases. Looked up from germline, CDR1 is SGHNT and CDR2 is YENEEA. V was trimmed by 5 bases and J by 11 bases, leaving 16 bases between them. The CDR3 is 13 amino acids. As DNA, the CDR3 is TGTGCCAGCAGCCCCCTCGGGGAAGCCCAGCAGTTCTTC. Translated, it gives CASSPLGEAQQFF. The full variable domain, in which reference TRBV11-3 and TRBJ2-1 provide the parts outside the CDR3, is EAGVVQSPRYKIIEKKQPVAFWCNPISGHNTLYWYLQNLGQGPELLIRYENEEAVDDSQLPKDRFSAERLKGVDSTLKIQPAELGDSAVYLCASSPLGEAQQFFGPGTRLTVL.

V gene TRBV4-3 combines with J gene TRBJ1-4, with 8 bases aligning to TRBD1. This CDR3 is built from 16 residues. Germline lookup yields CDR1 LGHNA and CDR2 YSLEER. The ends lost 0 bases at V and 8 bases at J; junction bases unmatched: 8. CDR3 sequence (DNA): TGCGCCAGCAGCCAAGACCCAACAGGGGGAGGCGAAAAACTGTTTTTT. As protein: CASSQDPTGGGEKLFF.

This clone was found once. The rearrangement links TRBV10-1 to TRBJ1-1; D ambiguous. Trimming left V 5 bases short and J 3 bases short, with 10 bases between. This CDR3 spans 13 amino acids. Germline assignment: CDR1 WNHNN and CDR2 SYGVQD (reference sequence). The CDR3 loop is CASSRQRDTEAFF. DNA of the CDR3: TGCGCCAGCAGTCGCCAGAGGGACACTGAAGCTTTCTTT.

This chain joins TRBV6-5 and TRBJ1-2; D perhaps matches TRBD1 (5 bases). In germline, CDR1 is MNHEY, CDR2 SVGAGI. This CDR3 region has 13 residues. The V gene lost 2 bases and the J gene lost 7 bases, with 11 bases spanning the gap. In nucleotides, the CDR3 is TGTGCCAGCAGTTACGGAGGGGATGGTGGCTACACCTTC. The encoded protein is CASSYGGDGGYTF.

The chain employs TRBV9 and TRBJ1-2, with D unresolved. Looked up from germline, CDR1 is SGDLS and CDR2 is YYNGEE. CDR3 length equals 14 residues. V was pared by 0 bases and J by 0 bases, with 6 bases between. For the CDR3, the DNA is TGTGCCAGCAGCGTAGATGCGGCTAACTATGGCTACACCTTC. As protein: CASSVDAANYGYTF.

V is TRBV7-9 and J is TRBJ2-1, with 7 bases matching TRBD1. The CDR3 is made up of 15 amino acids. Germline assignment: CDR1 SEHNR and CDR2 FQNEAQ (reference sequence). The V gene end was trimmed by 5 bases and the J gene end by 15 bases; junction bases not matched to a gene: 19. The CDR3 protein is CASSQGQSVTERAFF. CDR3 nucleotides: TGTGCCAGCAGCCAGGGACAGTCGGTCACAGAGCGCGCGTTCTTC.

The V and J genes are TRBV7-8 and TRBJ2-5; tentative D call: TRBD2 (6 bases). Trimming took 5 bases from V and 3 from J, leaving 13 bases between them. CDR3 length equals 14 residues. Germline V lookup: CDR1 SGHVS, CDR2 FQNEAQ. The CDR3 is CASSLGTSKETQYF. CDR3 nucleotide sequence: TGTGCCAGCAGCCTAGGGACTTCTAAAGAGACCCAGTACTTC.

The V call is TRBV9, the J call TRBJ2-7; D might be TRBD1 (5 bases). CDR3 length equals 14 residues. Germline V gene sequence: CDR1 SGDLS, CDR2 YYNGEE. Trimming stripped 4 bases from V and 1 base from J, with 12 bases between. The CDR3 loop is CASSPQPGSYEQYF. The CDR3 DNA follows: TGTGCCAGCAGCCCACAACCAGGGTCCTACGAGCAGTACTTC.

This chain links TRBV2 with TRBJ2-1, with D hard to call. V lost 5 bases and J lost 5, with 4 bases in between. The CDR3 extends over 11 amino acids. Germline V gene data show CDR1 as SNHLY and CDR2 as FYNNEI. CDR3 DNA sequence: TGTGCCAGCAGTCCTCACAATGAGCAGTTCTTC. Residues: CASSPHNEQFF.

The V and J genes are TRBV29-1 and TRBJ1-1; 8 bases are a match to TRBD1. The CDR3 is made up of 13 amino acids. Germline V gene sequence: CDR1 SQVTM, CDR2 ANQGSEA. The trim removed 6 bases at V and 4 bases at J, leaving 7 bases unmatched. As DNA, the CDR3 is TGCAGCGTCTTCCCAGGGGGCCGCACTGAAGCTTTCTTT. It encodes CSVFPGGRTEAFF.

This chain uses TRBV2 with TRBJ2-2; 11 bases fit TRBD2. This CDR3 contains 16 residues. The V gene end was trimmed by 6 bases and the J gene end by 6 bases; junction bases not matched to a gene: 9. Germline assignment: CDR1 SNHLY and CDR2 FYNNEI. The CDR3 DNA sequence: TGTGCCAGCAGGGGAGAGGTAGCGGGGGGGCCCGGGGAGCTGTTTTTT. Translated: CASRGEVAGGPGELFF.

The chain uses TRBV27 and TRBJ2-1; TRBD2 matches at 7 bases. V shed 5 bases and J 8 bases; nucleotides not matched to a gene: 6. From germline, CDR1 is MNHEY and CDR2 SMNVEV (reference sequence). The CDR3 length is 13 residues. In nucleotides, the CDR3 is TGTGCCAGCAGTCTAGAACGGGGGGATGAGCAGTTCTTC. This gives the protein CASSLERGDEQFF.

The rearrangement joins TRBV6-1 to TRBJ2-1; TRBD2 matches at 10 bases. The germline V gene encodes CDR1 MNHNS and CDR2 SASEGT. J lost 4 bases, V lost 4 bases, and 4 bases had no gene match. The CDR3 runs to 15 residues. The CDR3 DNA sequence: TGTGCCAGCAGTGGAACTAGCGGGGAGTACAATGAGCAGTTCTTC. The encoded protein is CASSGTSGEYNEQFF.